Listed below are T cell receptor beta chains from one sample, sequenced in a study of T cells in Graves' hyperthyroidism and ophthalmopathy. MiXCR, run by TCRdb on the multiplex PCR reads, gives a single entry per CDR3 protein. The table records a few hundred thousand distinct CDR3 sequences, about 15% of them present only once. Sequenced material: blood. Receptor source: a woman aged 40 to 50 with Graves' hyperthyroidism. Both conserved end residues are trimmed from each CDR3. Fields, in order: J gene, D gene, V gene, CDR3 protein. The D gene is left open where the match is weak.

TRBJ2-1	.	TRBV2	ASKVGGGSYNEQF
TRBJ1-5	.	TRBV2	ASSETEERGGNQPQH
TRBJ2-1	.	TRBV27	ASTQGGTYNEQF
TRBJ1-2	.	TRBV4-2	ASSQDIGWYGYT
TRBJ2-7	.	TRBV5-4	ASSSGGGGPYEQY
TRBJ1-2	TRBD1	TRBV5-1	ASSLGGGADYGYT
TRBJ2-3	TRBD2	TRBV5-1	ASSKGLVRPDTQY
TRBJ1-4	.	TRBV6-6	ASSYSSTGWTNEKLF
TRBJ2-5	TRBD2	TRBV7-3	ASSRTSGTQETQY
TRBJ1-1	.	TRBV2	ASSEGRVGTEAF
TRBJ2-2	.	TRBV3-1	ASSYIDGELF
TRBJ2-1	TRBD2	TRBV6-1	ASFSRENRGQF
TRBJ1-1	TRBD1	TRBV27	ASSSRTGYEAF
TRBJ1-2	TRBD1	TRBV28	ASSQTGTGSGYT
TRBJ2-1	.	TRBV3-1	ASSLGLQYNEQF
TRBJ2-1	.	TRBV7-3	ASSSGTSGEQF
TRBJ2-3	.	TRBV24-1	ATSWTATDTQY
TRBJ1-6	.	TRBV3-1	ASSQDPRTSLTGSYNSPLH
TRBJ2-1	TRBD1	TRBV20-1	SAIRSPPGQGGNEQF
TRBJ2-3	.	TRBV6-2/TRBV6-3	ASSYGVTQY
TRBJ1-5	TRBD1	TRBV28	ASSRIGTGGGSQPQH
TRBJ2-7	.	TRBV28	ASSFRTGSFHEQY
TRBJ1-1	.	TRBV5-6	ASSWGPSNTEAF
TRBJ2-1	TRBD2	TRBV12-3/TRBV12-4	ASSLETSGGYNEQF
TRBJ2-2	.	TRBV20-1	SAIRGDTGELF
TRBJ2-7	TRBD1	TRBV2	ASSQQGREQY
TRBJ2-7	TRBD2	TRBV28	ASSTGTSVGEQY
TRBJ1-3	TRBD1	TRBV3-1	ASQGTGDIRGNTIY
TRBJ1-1	.	TRBV2	ATNGAF
TRBJ1-2	TRBD1	TRBV12-3/TRBV12-4	ASSPTGGFQGYT
TRBJ2-3	.	TRBV9	ASSQLEGDTQC
TRBJ1-6	.	TRBV2	ASKIGNSPLH
TRBJ1-4	.	TRBV5-6	ASSLEGSYEKLF
TRBJ1-5	.	TRBV19	ASGATNQPQH
TRBJ1-1	TRBD1	TRBV12-3/TRBV12-4	ASSFRTGGASTEAF
TRBJ2-2	TRBD2	TRBV3-1	ASSQGLAGVPGELF
TRBJ1-2	TRBD1	TRBV2	ASRLGQGGNYGYT
TRBJ2-7	.	TRBV7-8	ASSLRWAGSSYEQY
TRBJ2-3	.	TRBV6-1	ASSEVDTQY
TRBJ2-3	.	TRBV28	ASRTVLSTDTQY
TRBJ2-2	.	TRBV27	ASSLSQGRELF